This T cell receptor beta chain was sequenced for a study of cytomegalovirus exposure and HLA in healthy donors. Study findings and constraints: Listed as cytomegalovirus-associated were over 150 TCR beta chains.

The method was immunoSEQ multiplex PCR; TCRdb's version includes in-frame clones alone and lacks a portion of them. The sample carries about 160,000 clones, approximately 87% recorded once. The CDR3 totals 13 residues. Germline lookup yields CDR1 SEHNR and CDR2 FQNEAQ (reference sequence). A note on this clone: Its cognate antigen is unknown. At one boundary the junction diverges from the germline segment, which might be a read error.

The chain employs TRBV7-9 and TRBJ1-4, with TRBD1 matching over 11 bases. Source material: PBMCs. The receptor comes from a woman aged 25-40 years in good health and CMV-seronegative. CDR3 region: CASSLVSGQGAIF. The CDR3 nucleotides are TGTGCCAGCAGCTTAGTGAGCGGACAGGGGGCGATTTTT.